One and the same sample provided the 22 T cell receptor beta chains below, sequenced in a study of blood T cell repertoires in COVID-19. Here immunoSEQ multiplex PCR was the method, and the copy in TCRdb shows in-frame clones only, minus some. The sample contains fewer than 250,000 clones, approximately 86% of which appear only once. Material: peripheral blood. The receptors come from a man aged 25-40 years with acute or convalescent COVID-19.

The CDR3 DNA reads as TGTGCCAGCAGAAGGTCAGGGGGCCCGAATCAGCCCCAGCATTTT. Encoded protein: CASRRSGGPNQPQHF. V usage is TRBV6-5 and J usage is TRBJ1-5; 8 positions match TRBD1. CDR1 and CDR2 from the germline V gene are MNHEY and SVGAGI. The CDR3 consists of 15 residues. V lost 6 bases, J lost 4 bases, and 8 bases stayed unmatched.

This chain uses TRBV28 with TRBJ2-5; tentative D call: TRBD2 (7 bases). The V and J ends lost 6 bases and 7 bases respectively, with 27 bases between them. CDR3 length: 17 amino acids. Germline CDR1 MDHEN, CDR2 SYDVKM. In DNA form, the CDR3 reads TGTGCCAGCAGCCCGGTTTCCATGGCGGGGGCCGGAGGGACCCAGTACTTC. Its translation: CASSPVSMAGAGGTQYF.

V and J are TRBV9 and TRBJ2-1; a possible D gene is TRBD2 (7 bases). Per the germline V gene, CDR1 is SGDLS and CDR2 is YYNGEE. The CDR3 consists of 16 residues. Trimming took off 1 base at V and 7 bases at J, with 18 bases between the two ends. The CDR3 protein is CASSVSLRGGLNEQFF. The DNA for the CDR3 is TGTGCCAGCAGCGTATCATTGAGGGGGGGCCTTAATGAGCAGTTCTTC. The variable domain in full, with the rest retrieved from reference TRBV9 and TRBJ2-1, is DSGVTQTPKHLITATGQRVTLRCSPRSGDLSVYWYQQSLDQGLQFLIQYYNGEERAKGNILERFSAQQFPDLHSELNLSSLELGDSALYFCASSVSLRGGLNEQFFGPGTRLTVL.

This clone has more than one count but fewer than ten. The rearrangement links TRBV29-1 to TRBJ2-7, with 7 bases identical to TRBD1. Germline CDR1 is SQVTM and CDR2 is ANQGSEA. The CDR3 runs 11 residues. V was clipped by 3 bases and J by 11 bases; unmatched bases: 7. CDR3 DNA sequence: TGCAGCGTTGATGCAACGCAGGGGGAGTACTTC. As protein: CSVDATQGEYF.

The CDR3 spells CASSYSGGGYGYTF. Written as DNA, the CDR3 is TGTGCCAGTAGTTATTCAGGGGGCGGCTATGGCTACACCTTC. The chain links TRBV19 to TRBJ1-2; 8 nucleotides line up with TRBD1. The CDR3 totals 14 residues. Germline CDR1 is LNHDA and CDR2 is SQIVND (reference sequence). The ends lost 5 bases at V and 4 bases at J; junction bases unmatched: 6.

This clone was counted at least ten times. The genes are TRBV14 and TRBJ1-3; maybe TRBD1 (5 bases). V lost 0 bases, J lost 7 bases, and 10 bases lay in between. Germline values: CDR1 SGHDN, CDR2 FVKESK. CDR3 length: 14 amino acids. CDR3 bases: TGTGCCAGCAGCCAAGACAGGGTATGGAACACCATATATTTT. As protein: CASSQDRVWNTIYF. The full variable domain, in which reference TRBV14 and TRBJ1-3 provide the parts outside the CDR3, is EAGVTQFPSHSVIEKGQTVTLRCDPISGHDNLYWYRRVMGKEIKFLLHFVKESKQDESGMPNNRFLAERTGGTYSTLKVQPAELEDSGVYFCASSQDRVWNTIYFGEGSWLTVV.

Only one count was recorded for this clone. The chain links TRBV28 to TRBJ2-4, with D possibly matching TRBD2 (6 bases). The CDR3 extends over 13 amino acids. Germline assignment: CDR1 MDHEN and CDR2 SYDVKM. The V and J ends lost 6 bases and 8 bases respectively, with 14 bases between them. The CDR3 bases are TGTGCCAGCAGCCTACGGGGGAGCTACATTCAGTACTTC. The encoded protein is CASSLRGSYIQYF.

This chain connects TRBV18 to TRBJ1-4; no clear D. Germline V gene lookup returns CDR1 KGHSH and CDR2 LQKENI. V lost 0 bases and J lost 8, with 13 bases in between. The CDR3 sequence is 15 residues long. The chain's CDR3 is CASSPPENRGEKLFF. The CDR3 DNA follows: TGTGCCAGCTCACCACCGGAGAACCGCGGAGAAAAACTGTTTTTT.

This clone was seen a handful of times. V gene TRBV19 combines with J gene TRBJ1-1, with 7 bases matching TRBD1. V dropped 3 bases and J dropped 1; count of bases not matched to a gene: 5. This CDR3 has 15 residues. Germline V gives CDR1 LNHDA, CDR2 SQIVND (reference sequence). The CDR3 reads CASSIGQAGNTEAFF. CDR3 coding DNA: TGTGCCAGTAGTATCGGACAGGCCGGGAACACTGAAGCTTTCTTT.

The rearrangement uses TRBV18 and TRBJ2-5, with D possibly being TRBD1 (6 bases). The V end lost 5 bases, the J end lost 8 bases, and 15 bases lay between the germline ends. CDR3 length: 13 residues. Germline V CDR1 and CDR2: KGHSH, LQKENI. The CDR3 spells CASSAPLQGTQYF. CDR3 nucleotides: TGTGCCAGCTCAGCCCCATTACAGGGTACCCAGTACTTC.

This chain connects TRBV5-5 to TRBJ1-1; D perhaps matches TRBD1 (5 bases). The CDR3 is 15 residues long. V lost 0 bases, J lost 7 bases, and 16 bases lay in between. Germline assignment: CDR1 SGHKS and CDR2 YYEKEE (reference sequence). The CDR3 is CASSLAVPRGDEAFF. CDR3 sequence (DNA): TGTGCCAGCAGCTTGGCCGTCCCAAGGGGCGATGAAGCTTTCTTT. Filled out from reference TRBV5-5 and TRBJ1-1, the complete variable domain reads DAGVTQSPTHLIKTRGQQVTLRCSPISGHKSVSWYQQVLGQGPQFIFQYYEKEERGRGNFPDRFSARQFPNYSSELNVNALLLGDSALYLCASSLAVPRGDEAFFGQGTRLTVV.

This clone occurred a few times. This chain joins TRBV4-1 and TRBJ1-3; no firm D call. Germline-derived CDR1 and CDR2 are MGHRA and YSYEKL. CDR3 length: 14 residues. V gave up 6 bases and J gave up 0 bases, with 9 bases separating them. In DNA, the CDR3 is TGCGCCAGCAGTCTAGAGGGCTCTGGAAACACCATATATTTT. Translation gives CASSLEGSGNTIYF.

CDR3 protein: CASSLTTPTSTRGYTF. CDR3 bases: TGCGCCAGCAGCTTGACAACGCCTACATCCACTAGAGGCTACACCTTC. The rearrangement joins TRBV5-1 to TRBJ1-2; D gene unclear. Trimming cost V 1 base and J 8 bases, with 21 bases left between them. This CDR3 comprises 16 residues. Germline values: CDR1 SGHRS, CDR2 YFSETQ.

V usage is TRBV5-4 and J usage is TRBJ2-1; TRBD1 is a possible D gene (5 bases). In germline, CDR1 is SGHNT, CDR2 YYREEE (reference sequence). V was shortened by 1 base and J by 9 bases, with 14 bases between the two germline ends. This CDR3 has 14 residues. CDR3 residues: CASSLRREESEQFF. CDR3 coding DNA: TGTGCCAGCAGCTTGCGCAGGGAAGAAAGTGAGCAGTTCTTC. The variable domain in full, with the rest retrieved from reference TRBV5-4 and TRBJ2-1, is ETGVTQSPTHLIKTRGQQVTLRCSSQSGHNTVSWYQQALGQGPQFIFQYYREEENGRGNFPPRFSGLQFPNYSSELNVNALELDDSALYLCASSLRREESEQFFGPGTRLTVL.

This rearrangement joins TRBV30 to TRBJ2-5; D is unresolved. The CDR3 length is 12 residues. Germline V gene data show CDR1 as GTSNPN and CDR2 as SVGIG (reference sequence). V was cut by 5 bases and J by 0 bases, with 7 bases left in between. The CDR3 loop reads CAWSVDQETQYF. In DNA form, the CDR3 reads TGTGCCTGGTCGGTAGACCAAGAGACCCAGTACTTC.

A single count supports this clone. The sample carries other DNA sequences with the same CDR3. The chain joins TRBV18 to TRBJ2-1, with D tentatively TRBD1 (6 bases). V was shortened by 0 bases and J by 0 bases, with 9 bases between the two germline ends. Germline V lookup: CDR1 KGHSH, CDR2 LQKENI. The CDR3 has 16 residues. The CDR3 region is CASSPPGTSSYNEQFF. The DNA for the CDR3 is TGTGCCAGCTCACCACCCGGGACAAGCTCCTACAATGAGCAGTTCTTC.

The chain carries TRBV28 and TRBJ2-3; D is ambiguous. Germline values: CDR1 MDHEN, CDR2 SYDVKM. The CDR3 is made up of 16 amino acids. The V end was cut by 3 bases, the J end by 2 bases, with 15 bases between. The CDR3 DNA sequence: TGTGCCAGCAGTTTCCTCGGAGCTAGTAACACAGATACGCAGTATTTT. This encodes CASSFLGASNTDTQYF.

The chain recombines TRBV11-2 with TRBJ1-5; D may be TRBD1 (5 bases). Germline loops: CDR1 SGHAT, CDR2 FQNNGV. Trimming removed 0 bases from V and 5 bases from J, with 8 bases in between. The CDR3 sequence is 14 residues long. The chain's CDR3 is CASSLDGGYQPQHF. The CDR3 DNA reads as TGTGCCAGCAGCTTAGATGGGGGGTATCAGCCCCAGCATTTT.

The chain carries TRBV6-1 and TRBJ2-3, with unresolved D. The CDR3 runs to 16 residues. Trimming pared 1 base from V and 5 bases from J, leaving 16 bases between. Germline assignment: CDR1 MNHNS and CDR2 SASEGT. Written as DNA, the CDR3 is TGTGCCAGCAGTGAAGTACGGAAACCAGGTGGAGATACGCAGTATTTT. The encoded protein is CASSEVRKPGGDTQYF.

This clone was seen only a few times. The rearrangement uses TRBV28 and TRBJ1-2; 9 bases map to TRBD1. CDR3 length: 16 residues. Trimming removed 3 bases from V and 7 bases from J; junction bases left unmatched: 12. Germline CDR1 reads MDHEN; CDR2 reads SYDVKM. This CDR3 is CASSFRDRDRVLGYTF. CDR3 bases: TGTGCCAGCAGTTTTAGGGACCGGGACAGGGTCCTTGGCTACACCTTC.

The chain recombines TRBV12-2 with TRBJ2-2; TRBD1 is the table's D call and was not checked against the DNA. TRBV12-2 is designated a pseudogene. This CDR3 region has 15 residues. The CDR3 sequence: CASRYGESRGGELFF. DNA of the CDR3: TGTGCAAGTCGCTACGGAGAAAGCAGGGGCGGGGAGCTGTTTTTT.

The rearrangement joins TRBV28 to TRBJ1-1; 7 nucleotides line up with TRBD1. Losses at the gene ends were 5 bases for V and 5 bases for J; bases not matched to a gene: 11. Germline CDR1 reads MDHEN; CDR2 reads SYDVKM. The CDR3 extends over 15 amino acids. CDR3 DNA sequence: TGTGCCAGCAGTGTAATAGGGACAGCGGATACTGAAGCTTTCTTT. Protein sequence: CASSVIGTADTEAFF.